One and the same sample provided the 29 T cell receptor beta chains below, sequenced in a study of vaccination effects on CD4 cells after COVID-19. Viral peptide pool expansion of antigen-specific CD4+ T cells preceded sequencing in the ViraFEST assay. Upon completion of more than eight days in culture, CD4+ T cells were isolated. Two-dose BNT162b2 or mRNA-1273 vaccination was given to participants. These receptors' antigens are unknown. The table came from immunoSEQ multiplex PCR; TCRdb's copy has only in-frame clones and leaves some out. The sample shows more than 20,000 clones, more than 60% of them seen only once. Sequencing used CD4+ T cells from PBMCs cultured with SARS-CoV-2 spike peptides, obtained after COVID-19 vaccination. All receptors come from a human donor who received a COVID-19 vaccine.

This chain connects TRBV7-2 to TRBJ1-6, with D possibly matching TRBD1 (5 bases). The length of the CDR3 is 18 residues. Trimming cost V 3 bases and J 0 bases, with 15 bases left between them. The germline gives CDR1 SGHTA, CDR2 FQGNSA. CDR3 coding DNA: TGTGCCAGCAGCTTGCGGAGGGGAACGAGCTCCTATAATTCACCCCTCCACTTT. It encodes CASSLRRGTSSYNSPLHF. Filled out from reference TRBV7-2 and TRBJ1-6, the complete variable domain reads GAGVSQSPSNKVTEKGKDVELRCDPISGHTALYWYRQSLGQGLEFLIYFQGNSAPDKSGLPSDRFSAERTGGSVSTLTIQRTQQEDSAVYLCASSLRRGTSSYNSPLHFGNGTRLTVT.

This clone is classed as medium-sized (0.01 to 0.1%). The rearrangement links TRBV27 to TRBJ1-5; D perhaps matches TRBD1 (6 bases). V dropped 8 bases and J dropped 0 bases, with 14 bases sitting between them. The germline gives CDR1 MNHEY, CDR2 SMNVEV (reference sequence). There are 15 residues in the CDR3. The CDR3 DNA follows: TGTGCCAGCCAATCGGGACAAACTAGCAATCAGCCCCAGCATTTT. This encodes CASQSGQTSNQPQHF.

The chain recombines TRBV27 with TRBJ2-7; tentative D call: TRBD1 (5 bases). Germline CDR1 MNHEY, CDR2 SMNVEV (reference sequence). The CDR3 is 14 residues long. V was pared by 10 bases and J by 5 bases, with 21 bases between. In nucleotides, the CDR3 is TGTGCCACCTCAGGGTGGAGTAGCTTCCACGAGCAGTACTTC. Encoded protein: CATSGWSSFHEQYF.

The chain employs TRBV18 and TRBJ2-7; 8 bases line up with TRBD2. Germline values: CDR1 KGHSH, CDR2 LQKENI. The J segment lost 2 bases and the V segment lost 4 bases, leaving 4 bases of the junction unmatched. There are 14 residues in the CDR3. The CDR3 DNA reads TGTGCCAGCTCACAGGGACTAGGCACCTACGAGCAGTACTTC. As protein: CASSQGLGTYEQYF.

CDR3 nucleotides: TGTGCCACCCAGGGATGGAGCGGCTACACCTTC. It specifies CATQGWSGYTF. The chain links TRBV12-3 or TRBV12-4 to TRBJ1-2, with D perhaps TRBD1 (5 bases). This CDR3 comprises 11 residues. Trimming left V 10 bases short and J 8 bases short, with 14 bases between.

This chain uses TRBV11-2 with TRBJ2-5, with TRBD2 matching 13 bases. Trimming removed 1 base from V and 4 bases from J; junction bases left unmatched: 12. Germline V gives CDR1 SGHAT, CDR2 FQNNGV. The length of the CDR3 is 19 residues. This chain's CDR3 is CASSLGLLAGGPELETQYF. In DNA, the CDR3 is TGTGCCAGCAGCTTAGGATTACTAGCGGGAGGGCCCGAGTTAGAGACCCAGTACTTC. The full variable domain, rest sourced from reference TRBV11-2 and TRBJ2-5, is EAGVAQSPRYKIIEKRQSVAFWCNPISGHATLYWYQQILGQGPKLLIQFQNNGVVDDSQLPKDRFSAERLKGVDSTLKIQPAKLEDSAVYLCASSLGLLAGGPELETQYFGPGTRLLVL.

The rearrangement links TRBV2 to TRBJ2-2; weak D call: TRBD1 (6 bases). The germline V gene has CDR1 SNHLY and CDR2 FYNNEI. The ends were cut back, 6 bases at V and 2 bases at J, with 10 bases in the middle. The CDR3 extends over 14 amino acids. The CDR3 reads CASSKDRNTGELFF. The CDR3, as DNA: TGTGCCAGCAGCAAGGACAGAAACACCGGGGAGCTGTTTTTT.

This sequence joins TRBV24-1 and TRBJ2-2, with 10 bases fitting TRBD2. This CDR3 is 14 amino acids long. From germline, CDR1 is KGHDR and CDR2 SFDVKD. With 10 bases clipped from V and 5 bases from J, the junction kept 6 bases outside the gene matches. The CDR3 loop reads CATGGLAETGELFF. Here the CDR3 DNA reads TGTGCCACGGGTGGACTAGCGGAGACCGGGGAGCTGTTTTTT.

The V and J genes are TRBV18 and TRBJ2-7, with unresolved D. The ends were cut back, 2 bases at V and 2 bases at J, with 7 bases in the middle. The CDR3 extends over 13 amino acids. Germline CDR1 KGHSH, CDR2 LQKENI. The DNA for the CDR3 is TGTGCCAGCTCACCAAACCAGCCCTACGAGCAGTACTTC. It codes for CASSPNQPYEQYF.

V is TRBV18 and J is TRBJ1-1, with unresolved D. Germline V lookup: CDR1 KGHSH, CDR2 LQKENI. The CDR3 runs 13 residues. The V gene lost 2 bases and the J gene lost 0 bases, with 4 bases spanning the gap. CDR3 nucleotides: TGTGCCAGCTCACCAGGTTTGAACACTGAAGCTTTCTTT. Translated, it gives CASSPGLNTEAFF.

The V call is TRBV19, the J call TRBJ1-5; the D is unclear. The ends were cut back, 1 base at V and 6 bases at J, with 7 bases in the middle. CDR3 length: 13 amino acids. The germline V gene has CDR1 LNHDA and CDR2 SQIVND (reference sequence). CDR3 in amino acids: CASSIGGPQPQHF. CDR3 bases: TGTGCCAGTAGTATAGGTGGTCCTCAGCCCCAGCATTTT.

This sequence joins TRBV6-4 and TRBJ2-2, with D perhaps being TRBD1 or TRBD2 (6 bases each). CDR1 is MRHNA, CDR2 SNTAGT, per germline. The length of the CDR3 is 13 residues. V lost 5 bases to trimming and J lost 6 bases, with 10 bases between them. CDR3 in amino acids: CASSRGPAGELFF. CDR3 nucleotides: TGTGCCAGCAGTCGGGGGCCGGCCGGGGAGCTGTTTTTT.

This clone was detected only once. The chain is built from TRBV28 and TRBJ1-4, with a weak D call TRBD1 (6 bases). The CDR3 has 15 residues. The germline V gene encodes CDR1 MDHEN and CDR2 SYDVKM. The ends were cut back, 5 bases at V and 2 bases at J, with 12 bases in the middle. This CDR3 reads CASSRGGFTNEKLFF. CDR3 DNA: TGTGCCAGCAGTCGAGGGGGGTTCACTAATGAAAAACTGTTTTTT. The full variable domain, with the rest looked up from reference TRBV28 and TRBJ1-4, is DVKVTQSSRYLVKRTGEKVFLECVQDMDHENMFWYRQDPGLGLRLIYFSYDVKMKEKGDIPEGYSVSREKKERFSLILESASTNQTSMYLCASSRGGFTNEKLFFGSGTQLSVL.

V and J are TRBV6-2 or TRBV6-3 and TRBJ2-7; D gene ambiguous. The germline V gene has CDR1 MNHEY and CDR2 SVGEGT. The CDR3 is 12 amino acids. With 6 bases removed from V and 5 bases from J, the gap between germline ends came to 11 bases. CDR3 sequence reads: CASSPRLHEQYF. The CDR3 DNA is TGTGCCAGCAGCCCCCGACTGCACGAGCAGTACTTC.

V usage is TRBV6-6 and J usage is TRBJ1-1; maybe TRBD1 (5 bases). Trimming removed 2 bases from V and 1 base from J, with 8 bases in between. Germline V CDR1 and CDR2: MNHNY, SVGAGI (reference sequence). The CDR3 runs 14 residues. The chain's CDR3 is CASSYGGSNTEAFF. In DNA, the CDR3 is TGTGCCAGCAGTTACGGGGGATCGAACACTGAAGCTTTCTTT.

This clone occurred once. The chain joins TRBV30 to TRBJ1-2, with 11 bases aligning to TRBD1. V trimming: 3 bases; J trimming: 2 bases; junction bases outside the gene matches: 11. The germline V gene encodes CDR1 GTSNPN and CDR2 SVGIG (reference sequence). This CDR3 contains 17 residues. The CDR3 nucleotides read TGTGCCTGGAGACTTTGGACAGGGGGCGGTCGGAACTATGGCTACACCTTC. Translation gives CAWRLWTGGGRNYGYTF.

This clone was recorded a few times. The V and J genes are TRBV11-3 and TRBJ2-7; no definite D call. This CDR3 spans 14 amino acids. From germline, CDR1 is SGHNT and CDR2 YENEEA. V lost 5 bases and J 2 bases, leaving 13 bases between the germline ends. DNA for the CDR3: TGTGCCAGCAGCCCCCCTATACCACCCTACGAGCAGTACTTC. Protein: CASSPPIPPYEQYF. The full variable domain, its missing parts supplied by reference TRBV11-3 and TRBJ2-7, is EAGVVQSPRYKIIEKKQPVAFWCNPISGHNTLYWYLQNLGQGPELLIRYENEEAVDDSQLPKDRFSAERLKGVDSTLKIQPAELGDSAVYLCASSPPIPPYEQYFGPGTRLTVT.

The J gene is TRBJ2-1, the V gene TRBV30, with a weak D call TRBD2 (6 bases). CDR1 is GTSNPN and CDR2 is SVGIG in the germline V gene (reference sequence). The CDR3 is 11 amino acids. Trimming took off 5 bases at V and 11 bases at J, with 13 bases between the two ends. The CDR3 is CAWEGGAKQFF. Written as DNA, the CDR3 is TGTGCCTGGGAAGGAGGGGCTAAGCAGTTCTTC.

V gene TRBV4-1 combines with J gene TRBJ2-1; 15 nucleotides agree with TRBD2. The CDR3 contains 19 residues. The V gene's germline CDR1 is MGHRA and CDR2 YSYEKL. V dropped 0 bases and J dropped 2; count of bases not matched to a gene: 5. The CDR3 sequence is CASSQEHGLAGGPYNEQFF. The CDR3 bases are TGCGCCAGCAGCCAAGAGCACGGACTAGCGGGAGGGCCCTACAATGAGCAGTTCTTC.

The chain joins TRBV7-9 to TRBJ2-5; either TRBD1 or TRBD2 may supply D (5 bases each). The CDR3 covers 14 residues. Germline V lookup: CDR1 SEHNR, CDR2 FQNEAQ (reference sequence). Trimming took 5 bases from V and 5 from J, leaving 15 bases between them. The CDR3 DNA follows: TGTGCCAGCAGCCGAGGGACCAACCGGGAGACCCAGTACTTC. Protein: CASSRGTNRETQYF.

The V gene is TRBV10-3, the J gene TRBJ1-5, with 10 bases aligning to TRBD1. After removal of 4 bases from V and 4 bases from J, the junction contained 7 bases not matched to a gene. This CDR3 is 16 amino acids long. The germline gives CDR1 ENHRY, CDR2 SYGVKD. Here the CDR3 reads CAISARDRGGNQPQHF. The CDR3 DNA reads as TGTGCCATCAGTGCCCGGGACAGGGGAGGGAATCAGCCCCAGCATTTT.

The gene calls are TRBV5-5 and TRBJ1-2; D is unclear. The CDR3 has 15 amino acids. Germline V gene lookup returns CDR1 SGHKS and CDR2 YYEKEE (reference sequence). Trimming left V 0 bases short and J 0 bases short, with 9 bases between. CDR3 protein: CASSLATLANYGYTF. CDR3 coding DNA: TGTGCCAGCAGCTTGGCGACGCTAGCTAACTATGGCTACACCTTC. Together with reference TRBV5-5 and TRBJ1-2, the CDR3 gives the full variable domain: DAGVTQSPTHLIKTRGQQVTLRCSPISGHKSVSWYQQVLGQGPQFIFQYYEKEERGRGNFPDRFSARQFPNYSSELNVNALLLGDSALYLCASSLATLANYGYTFGSGTRLTVV.

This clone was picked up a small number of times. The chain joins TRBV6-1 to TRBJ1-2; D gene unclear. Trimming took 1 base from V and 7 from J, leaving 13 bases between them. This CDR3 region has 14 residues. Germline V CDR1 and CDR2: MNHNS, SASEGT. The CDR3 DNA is TGTGCCAGCAGTGAAGGTGGGAATAAGGGTGGCTACACCTTC. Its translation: CASSEGGNKGGYTF.

Written as DNA, the CDR3 is TGTGCCAGCAGTGTCGAAGGGGGATCCTACGAGCAGTACTTC. Its translation: CASSVEGGSYEQYF. This chain connects TRBV25-1 to TRBJ2-7; possible D gene TRBD1, 6 bases. The V end lost 4 bases, the J end lost 1 base, and 11 bases lay between the germline ends. The CDR3 runs to 14 residues. Germline V gene data show CDR1 as MGHDK and CDR2 as SYGVNS.

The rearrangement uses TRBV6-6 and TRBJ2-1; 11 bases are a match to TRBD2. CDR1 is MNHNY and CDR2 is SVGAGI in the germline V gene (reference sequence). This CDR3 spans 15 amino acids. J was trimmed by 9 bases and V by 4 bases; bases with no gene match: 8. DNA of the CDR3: TGTGCCAGCAGTTTTACTAGCGGGAGCGAGGTTGAGCAGTTCTTC. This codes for CASSFTSGSEVEQFF.

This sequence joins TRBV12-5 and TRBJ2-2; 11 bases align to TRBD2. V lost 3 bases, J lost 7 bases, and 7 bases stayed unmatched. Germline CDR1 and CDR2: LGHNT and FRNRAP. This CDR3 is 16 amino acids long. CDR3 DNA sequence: TGTGCTAGTGGTTTTCCTAGCGGGAGGCTTAGCGGGGAGCTGTTTTTT. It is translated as CASGFPSGRLSGELFF.

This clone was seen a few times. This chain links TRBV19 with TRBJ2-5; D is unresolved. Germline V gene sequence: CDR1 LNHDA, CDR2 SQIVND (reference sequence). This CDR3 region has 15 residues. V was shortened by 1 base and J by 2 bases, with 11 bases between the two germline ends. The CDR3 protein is CASSIATTTQETQYF. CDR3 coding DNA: TGTGCCAGTAGTATAGCGACCACAACTCAAGAGACCCAGTACTTC.

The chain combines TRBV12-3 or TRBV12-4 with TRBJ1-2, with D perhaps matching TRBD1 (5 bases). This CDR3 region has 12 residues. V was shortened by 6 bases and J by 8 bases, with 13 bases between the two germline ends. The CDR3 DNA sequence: TGTGCCAGCAGCCGGGAGGGGCTGGGCTACACCTTC. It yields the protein CASSREGLGYTF.

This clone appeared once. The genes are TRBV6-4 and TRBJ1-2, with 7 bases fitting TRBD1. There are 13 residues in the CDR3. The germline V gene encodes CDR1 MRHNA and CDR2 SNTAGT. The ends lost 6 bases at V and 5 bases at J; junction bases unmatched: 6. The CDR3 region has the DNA TGTGCCAGCAGCCAACAGGGGCGATATGGCTACACCTTC. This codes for CASSQQGRYGYTF.